This T cell receptor (beta chain) appears in the sequencing data of a study of blood T cells in healthy people across ages. Alongside a J-beta primer mix, a sample-barcoded 5' primer served in a second PCR lasting roughly 6 to 11 cycles. TCRdb re-called the 5' RACE reads with MiXCR, one entry per CDR3 protein. The sample consists of roughly 800,000 distinct CDR3 sequences, under 40% of them appearing once. The CDR3 totals 15 residues. The junction had 4 bases not matched to a gene; V was cut back by 6 bases and J by 3 bases. Germline values: CDR1 SNHLY, CDR2 FYNNEI. This TCR was recovered from a man between 18 and 35 years old in good health. Input material: blood. The chain combines TRBV2 with TRBJ2-6, with 8 bases fitting TRBD2. CDR3 coding DNA: TGTGCCAGCAGGGTCGGGACTAGTGGGGCCAACGTCCTGACTTTC. This sequence encodes CASRVGTSGANVLTF.